Described below is a single T cell receptor (beta chain) sequence and its context. Germline trimming cut 5 bases from V and 4 bases from J; bases unmatched to any gene: 4. The germline gives CDR1 LNHDA, CDR2 SQIVND (reference sequence). CDR3 length equals 15 residues. This sample was taken from a study of blood T cell repertoires in COVID-19. Study-wide context: COVID-19 samples, acute and convalescent, were from the United States, Italy and Spain. PBMCs, B-cell-depleted T cells, or T cells provided the cDNA or gDNA that made up the material.

TCRdb's copy holds only in-frame clones and misses some; the assay was immunoSEQ multiplex PCR. The table records fewer than 250,000 clones, around 85% of them present only once. This sequence joins TRBV19 and TRBJ2-1, with 11 bases identical to TRBD2. The clonotype comes from a man in his forties or fifties with acute or convalescent COVID-19. The material sequenced was peripheral blood. The CDR3 bases are TGTGCCAGTAGTGTTAGCGGGGGGGAATACAATGAGCAGTTCTTC. This encodes CASSVSGGEYNEQFF.